These T cell receptor beta chains were read from a single sample in a study of OX40 agonist ivuxolimab in advanced cancers. The repertoire was sequenced with immunoSEQ multiplex PCR; TCRdb's copy has only in-frame clones and lacks some. The table lists roughly 75,000 clones, around four fifths of them singletons. Material: CD4+ or CD8+ T cells sorted from blood, obtained in a trial of the OX40 agonist ivuxolimab. Receptor source: an adult with an advanced solid tumor such as melanoma, head and neck, liver or kidney cancer. Both conserved end residues are part of each CDR3. Fields, in order: J gene, D gene, clone size, CDR3 length, V gene, CDR3 protein, CDR3 DNA. The D gene is left open where the match is weak. The listing skips clone size in some rows; elsewhere it reads once, few, many or a size class.

J gene: TRBJ2-1
D gene: TRBD1
clone size: .
CDR3 length: 15
V gene: TRBV7-2
CDR3 protein: CASSPDRGSYNEQFF
CDR3 DNA: TGTGCCAGCAGCCCCGACAGGGGCTCCTACAATGAGCAGTTCTTC

J gene: TRBJ2-3
D gene: .
clone size: .
CDR3 length: 14
V gene: TRBV2
CDR3 protein: CATPTGQGTDTQYF
CDR3 DNA: TGTGCCACTCCCACCGGGCAGGGCACAGATACGCAGTATTTT

J gene: TRBJ1-2
D gene: .
clone size: .
CDR3 length: 12
V gene: TRBV6-6
CDR3 protein: CASRLQDYGYTF
CDR3 DNA: TGTGCCAGCAGACTCCAAGACTATGGCTACACCTTC

J gene: TRBJ2-5
D gene: .
clone size: .
CDR3 length: 13
V gene: TRBV6-6
CDR3 protein: CASILNIQETQYF
CDR3 DNA: TGTGCCAGCATCCTGAATATCCAAGAGACCCAGTACTTC

J gene: TRBJ1-2
D gene: .
clone size: .
CDR3 length: 15
V gene: TRBV27
CDR3 protein: CASSLSRSWGLGYTF
CDR3 DNA: TGTGCCAGCAGTTTATCCCGGAGCTGGGGGCTTGGCTACACCTTC

J gene: TRBJ2-7
D gene: .
clone size: .
CDR3 length: 13
V gene: TRBV11-2
CDR3 protein: CASSFTTSSAQYF
CDR3 DNA: TGTGCCAGCAGCTTTACCACTAGCTCCGCGCAGTACTTC

J gene: TRBJ2-5
D gene: TRBD2
clone size: .
CDR3 length: 17
V gene: TRBV7-2
CDR3 protein: CASSKREGRGFGETQYF
CDR3 DNA: TGTGCCAGCAGCAAGCGGGAGGGCCGTGGCTTTGGGGAGACCCAGTACTTC

J gene: TRBJ1-3
D gene: TRBD1
clone size: .
CDR3 length: 16
V gene: TRBV30
CDR3 protein: CAWILSGGAYGNTIYF
CDR3 DNA: TGTGCCTGGATTCTCTCAGGGGGCGCTTATGGAAACACCATATATTTT

J gene: TRBJ2-1
D gene: .
clone size: few
CDR3 length: 15
V gene: TRBV4-2
CDR3 protein: CASSQDWGPRDEQFF
CDR3 DNA: TGTGCCAGCAGCCAAGATTGGGGGCCGAGGGATGAGCAGTTCTTC

J gene: TRBJ2-1
D gene: TRBD2
clone size: .
CDR3 length: 16
V gene: TRBV6-1
CDR3 protein: CASSGFLAGSYNEQFF
CDR3 DNA: TGTGCCAGCAGTGGCTTTCTAGCGGGGTCCTACAATGAGCAGTTCTTC

J gene: TRBJ2-2
D gene: TRBD1
clone size: .
CDR3 length: 14
V gene: TRBV30
CDR3 protein: CAWGGQGSFGELFF
CDR3 DNA: TGTGCCTGGGGCGGACAGGGGTCGTTCGGGGAGCTGTTTTTT

J gene: TRBJ1-1
D gene: .
clone size: .
CDR3 length: 16
V gene: TRBV5-1
CDR3 protein: CASSLVGGRANTEAFF
CDR3 DNA: TGCGCCAGCAGCTTGGTTGGAGGGAGGGCGAACACTGAAGCTTTCTTT

J gene: TRBJ2-3
D gene: TRBD1
clone size: .
CDR3 length: 14
V gene: TRBV27
CDR3 protein: CASRRTGDMYTQYF
CDR3 DNA: TGTGCCAGCAGGAGGACAGGGGACATGTATACGCAGTATTTT

J gene: TRBJ2-3
D gene: .
clone size: .
CDR3 length: 15
V gene: TRBV30
CDR3 protein: CAWSVRLRGADTQYF
CDR3 DNA: TGTGCCTGGAGTGTACGTTTACGAGGGGCAGATACGCAGTATTTT

J gene: TRBJ1-1
D gene: TRBD1
clone size: .
CDR3 length: 14
V gene: TRBV28
CDR3 protein: CASGLGQENTEAFF
CDR3 DNA: TGTGCCAGCGGACTGGGACAGGAGAACACTGAAGCTTTCTTT

J gene: TRBJ2-5
D gene: .
clone size: .
CDR3 length: 14
V gene: TRBV10-3
CDR3 protein: CAISGEIPRETQYF
CDR3 DNA: TGTGCCATCAGTGGGGAAATACCCCGGGAGACCCAGTACTTC

J gene: TRBJ1-2
D gene: TRBD1
clone size: .
CDR3 length: 15
V gene: TRBV28
CDR3 protein: CASSPPGQVNYGYTF
CDR3 DNA: TGTGCCAGCAGTCCGCCGGGACAGGTTAACTATGGCTACACCTTC

J gene: TRBJ1-1
D gene: TRBD1
clone size: .
CDR3 length: 15
V gene: TRBV30
CDR3 protein: CAWSVLWTGRTEAFF
CDR3 DNA: TGTGCCTGGAGTGTACTGTGGACAGGGCGTACTGAAGCTTTCTTT

J gene: TRBJ1-5
D gene: TRBD1
clone size: once
CDR3 length: 16
V gene: TRBV18
CDR3 protein: CASSRGQLNSNQPQHF
CDR3 DNA: TGTGCCAGCTCAAGGGGACAGCTTAATAGCAATCAGCCCCAGCATTTT

J gene: TRBJ2-5
D gene: .
clone size: .
CDR3 length: 13
V gene: TRBV28
CDR3 protein: CASRGPGRETQYF
CDR3 DNA: TGTGCCAGCCGGGGACCGGGGAGGGAGACCCAGTACTTC

J gene: TRBJ1-5
D gene: TRBD1
clone size: .
CDR3 length: 15
V gene: TRBV7-2
CDR3 protein: CASSPTGGEGQPQHF
CDR3 DNA: TGTGCCAGCAGCCCGACAGGGGGTGAGGGTCAGCCCCAGCATTTT

J gene: TRBJ2-4
D gene: TRBD1
clone size: .
CDR3 length: 11
V gene: TRBV18
CDR3 protein: CASSPGQGIVF
CDR3 DNA: TGTGCCAGCTCACCGGGACAGGGAATCGTGTTC

J gene: TRBJ1-1
D gene: .
clone size: .
CDR3 length: 14
V gene: TRBV5-6
CDR3 protein: CASITTGRNTEAFF
CDR3 DNA: TGTGCCAGCATCACGACAGGACGGAACACTGAAGCTTTCTTT

J gene: TRBJ1-5
D gene: .
clone size: .
CDR3 length: 17
V gene: TRBV4-2
CDR3 protein: CASSQDEGASFNQPQHF
CDR3 DNA: TGTGCCAGCAGCCAAGATGAAGGGGCCTCCTTCAATCAGCCCCAGCATTTT

J gene: TRBJ2-6
D gene: .
clone size: .
CDR3 length: 17
V gene: TRBV4-2
CDR3 protein: CASSQTAGSSGANVLTF
CDR3 DNA: TGTGCCAGCAGCCAAACGGCCGGAAGCTCTGGGGCCAACGTCCTGACTTTC

J gene: TRBJ2-1
D gene: TRBD2
clone size: .
CDR3 length: 12
V gene: TRBV19
CDR3 protein: CASSGLAGDQFF
CDR3 DNA: TGTGCCAGTAGCGGACTAGCGGGGGACCAGTTCTTC